The 9 T cell receptor beta chains below were found in one sample sequenced in a study of T cell repertoires in cytomegalovirus infection. These receptors have no known antigen. MiXCR was run by TCRdb on the reads, yielding one entry per CDR3 protein. Among some 920,000 distinct CDR3 sequences listed, around a third were seen once. The sequenced sample was cultured CD8+ T cells from PBMCs, obtained from culture after CMV antigen stimulation. The receptors were sampled from a human donor in good health (CMV status not recorded). Some clones in this sample may be carry-over from other donors' samples.

This chain uses TRBV7-6 with TRBJ1-6, with a possible D match to TRBD1 (5 bases). This CDR3 comprises 15 residues. CDR1 is SGHVS, CDR2 FNYEAQ, per germline. Trimming removed 5 bases from V and 8 bases from J, with 16 bases in between. In DNA, the CDR3 is TGTGCCAGCAGCCTAAGCGGGGACGGGGATTCACCCCTCCACTTT. Translated: CASSLSGDGDSPLHF.

In its sample, this clonotype was seen a few times. This chain connects TRBV6-5 to TRBJ2-5; TRBD2 agrees at 14 bases. V trimming: 0 bases; J trimming: 1 base; junction bases outside the gene matches: 10. CDR1 is MNHEY and CDR2 is SVGAGI in the germline V gene. CDR3 size: 20 residues. The CDR3 protein is CASSYSGTSGGTIPQETQYF. The CDR3, as DNA: TGTGCCAGCAGTTACTCCGGGACTAGCGGGGGCACGATACCCCAAGAGACCCAGTACTTC.

This clonotype came up a few times. This chain uses TRBV28 with TRBJ2-1; no clear D gene. V was trimmed by 3 bases and J by 12 bases, leaving 15 bases between them. The CDR3 covers 13 residues. Looked up from germline, CDR1 is MDHEN and CDR2 is SYDVKM. The CDR3 nucleotides are TGTGCCAGCAGTTTCCGCAAGGTCATGGGGCAGTTCTTC. Translation gives CASSFRKVMGQFF.

The V gene is TRBV12-3 or TRBV12-4, the J gene TRBJ2-1, with D unresolved. The CDR3 loop spans 17 amino acids. V was trimmed by 5 bases and J by 4 bases, leaving 21 bases between them. The CDR3 DNA reads TGTGCCAGCAGTATATTAACCCCACGACACCGATACAATGAGCAGTTCTTC. Its translation: CASSILTPRHRYNEQFF.

The DNA of the CDR3 is TGTGCCAGCAGTTCCAGGTTCATTAGCGGGGTCCTCACAGATACGCAGTATTTT. Amino acid sequence: CASSSRFISGVLTDTQYF. This chain uses TRBV28 with TRBJ2-3; 8 bases are a match to TRBD2. The length of the CDR3 is 18 residues. The trim removed 4 bases at V and 2 bases at J, leaving 14 bases unmatched. CDR1 and CDR2 from the germline V gene are MDHEN and SYDVKM.

The chain links TRBV9 to TRBJ2-5; 7 bases fit TRBD2. The CDR3 totals 15 residues. Per the germline V gene, CDR1 is SGDLS and CDR2 is YYNGEE. Unmatched junction bases numbered 5, after V lost 0 bases and J lost 3 bases. The CDR3 spells CASSVGLALEETQYF. CDR3 nucleotide sequence: TGTGCCAGCAGCGTAGGACTAGCACTAGAAGAGACCCAGTACTTC.

In DNA form, the CDR3 reads TGTGCCAGCATCCGGGGGGCCGGCACCGGGGAGCTGTTTTTT. Protein product: CASIRGAGTGELFF. This rearrangement joins TRBV12-3 or TRBV12-4 to TRBJ2-2; a possible D gene is TRBD2 (7 bases). V dropped 7 bases and J dropped 4 bases, with 13 bases sitting between them. The CDR3 extends over 14 amino acids.

The CDR3 DNA reads as TGCAGTGCTAGAGATCGGCGCGGAGATCACTCCTACAATGAGCAGTTCTTC. This gives the protein CSARDRRGDHSYNEQFF. The V and J genes are TRBV20-1 and TRBJ2-1; D gene uncertain. CDR3 length: 17 residues. The V gene's germline CDR1 is DFQATT and CDR2 SNEGSKA (reference sequence). V gave up 0 bases and J gave up 0 bases, with 15 bases separating them.

This clonotype turned up a few times. Here the CDR3 DNA reads TGTGCCAGTAGTGGGGGGACAGGGTTTGATGAGCAGTTCTTC. Translating gives CASSGGTGFDEQFF. This chain uses TRBV19 with TRBJ2-1, with 9 bases lining up with TRBD1. This CDR3 is built from 14 residues. V shed 5 bases and J 8 bases; nucleotides not matched to a gene: 7. Germline lookup yields CDR1 LNHDA and CDR2 SQIVND (reference sequence).